Listed below are T cell receptor beta chains from one sample, sequenced in a study of long-term antiretroviral therapy in people with HIV. TCRdb's copy holds only in-frame clones and misses some; the assay was immunoSEQ multiplex PCR. Among under 20,000 clones listed, around 90% were seen once. Sequenced here: unsorted PBMCs, sampled 0.3 years after starting antiretroviral therapy. Receptor source: a man aged 55 to 70 with HIV. The CDR3 runs from the conserved cysteine through the conserved F or W. A D gene is named only where the DNA matches it firmly. Only some rows state a clone size, as once, few, many or a class for expanded clones.

V	J	size	D	DNA	CDR3
TRBV30	TRBJ2-7	NA	NA	TGTGCCTGGAGTGTACTTGGGGGACGGGGTAACGAGCAGTACTTC	CAWSVLGGRGNEQYF
TRBV19	TRBJ2-6	NA	NA	TGTGCCAGTAGTCGCCATGTGAAATCACAAAGTCGGGCCAACGTCCTGACTTTC	CASSRHVKSQSRANVLTF
TRBV7-8	TRBJ2-7	few	NA	TGTGCCAGCAGCTCCGGGGACGCGTTGTACGAGCAGTACTTC	CASSSGDALYEQYF
TRBV2	TRBJ2-6	NA	TRBD2	TGTGCCAGCAGTCCTTCTGGGGGGGTCGTCTCTGGGGCCAACGTCCTGACTTTC	CASSPSGGVVSGANVLTF
TRBV11-2	TRBJ2-3	NA	NA	TGTGCCAGCTCCAGGGGACTACACATCAGCACAGATACGCAGTATTTT	CASSRGLHISTDTQYF
TRBV13	TRBJ1-2	once	TRBD1	TGTGCCAGCAGCCCCTGGCAGGGGGTTCATGGCTACACCTTC	CASSPWQGVHGYTF
TRBV9	TRBJ2-2	NA	TRBD1	TGTGCCAGCAGCCCCCGCAGGGGGTTGGGCGGGGAGCTGTTTTTT	CASSPRRGLGGELFF
TRBV5-6	TRBJ2-7	NA	NA	TGTGCCAGCAGCCCGGAGTTTTCCGGCAGGACGAACCACGAGCAGTACTTC	CASSPEFSGRTNHEQYF
TRBV7-7	TRBJ2-5	NA	NA	TGTGCTAGCAGCTTAGGGCCGGCTGCTCGAGAGACCCAGTACTTC	CASSLGPAARETQYF
TRBV7-9	TRBJ2-1	NA	NA	TGTGCCAGCAGCCCCCGGGGGATTTCCTACAATGAGCAGTTCTTC	CASSPRGISYNEQFF
TRBV7-9	TRBJ1-6	NA	NA	TGTGCCAGCAGCTTAGCAGGGGCAGCTAACTATAATTCACCCCTCCACTTT	CASSLAGAANYNSPLHF
TRBV19	TRBJ1-5	NA	TRBD1	TGTGCCAGTAGTACAGGGACAGTACGCAATCAGCCCCAGCATTTT	CASSTGTVRNQPQHF
TRBV7-9	TRBJ2-7	NA	NA	TGTGCCAGCACTACAGGGTACGAGCAGTACTTC	CASTTGYEQYF
TRBV19	TRBJ2-7	NA	TRBD2	TGTGCCAGTAGCTCGACATTAGCGGGACTTTACGAGCAGTACTTC	CASSSTLAGLYEQYF
TRBV2	TRBJ1-3	once	NA	TGTGCCAGCACGATTGGGGCTGGAAACACCATATATTTT	CASTIGAGNTIYF
TRBV15	TRBJ2-3	NA	TRBD2	TGTGCCACCAGCAGAGGGGGGACGGGGACTAGCAGGAGGAATACGCAGTATTTT	CATSRGGTGTSRRNTQYF
TRBV7-2	TRBJ2-5	NA	TRBD1	TGTGCCAGCAGCTTAGACAGGGGGCAGACCCAGTACTTC	CASSLDRGQTQYF
TRBV18	TRBJ1-2	NA	NA	TGTGCCAGCTCCCCGGGACATGGCTACACCTTC	CASSPGHGYTF
TRBV5-1	TRBJ2-2	NA	TRBD1	TGCGCCAGCAGCTTACAGGGGTTATTCGCCGGGGAGCTGTTTTTT	CASSLQGLFAGELFF
TRBV11-2	TRBJ1-6	NA	NA	TGCCCGGGGGGGGACGCCCTTTCCTATAATTCACCCCTCCACTTT	CPGGDALSYNSPLHF
TRBV4-1	TRBJ1-5	NA	TRBD1	TGCGCCAGCAGCCAGACAGGGTTGGGGTATAGCAATCAGCCCCAGCATTTT	CASSQTGLGYSNQPQHF
TRBV5-1	TRBJ2-5	once	NA	TGCGCCAGCAGCCGGACGGGGCAGGGCGGAGAGACCCAGTACTTC	CASSRTGQGGETQYF
TRBV6-5	TRBJ1-2	NA	NA	TGTGCCAGCAGTACTCACGGGGGCTATGGCTACACCTTC	CASSTHGGYGYTF
TRBV7-2	TRBJ2-2	NA	NA	TGTGCCAGCAGCCCCGGGACATTTGGCACTGGGGAGCTGTTTTTT	CASSPGTFGTGELFF
TRBV4-1	TRBJ2-7	NA	TRBD2	TGCGCCAGCAGCCAAGGGGGAAGCGGGATCGGTTCCTACGAGCAGTACTTC	CASSQGGSGIGSYEQYF